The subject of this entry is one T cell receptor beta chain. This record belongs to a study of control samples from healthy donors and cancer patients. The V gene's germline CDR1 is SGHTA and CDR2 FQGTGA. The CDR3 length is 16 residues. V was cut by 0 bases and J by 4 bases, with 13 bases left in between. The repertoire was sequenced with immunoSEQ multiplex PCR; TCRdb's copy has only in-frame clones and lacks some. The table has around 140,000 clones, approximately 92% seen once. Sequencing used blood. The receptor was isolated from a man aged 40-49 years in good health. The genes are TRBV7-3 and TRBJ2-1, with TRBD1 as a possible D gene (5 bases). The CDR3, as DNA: TGTGCCAGCAGCTTAACCCCGTTGCAGGGTTACAATGAGCAGTTCTTC. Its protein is CASSLTPLQGYNEQFF.